A single sample is the source of the 32 T cell receptor beta chains below, sequenced in a study of cytomegalovirus exposure and HLA in healthy donors. Sequenced by immunoSEQ multiplex PCR; TCRdb stores in-frame clones only, minus some. Of about 49,000 clones listed, approximately 95% are singletons. The sequenced sample consisted of PBMCs. These receptors all come from a woman between 18 and 29 years old in good health and CMV-seropositive.

The chain is built from TRBV7-2 and TRBJ2-1; TRBD2 matches at 7 bases. CDR1 and CDR2 (germline): SGHTA, FQGNSA. CDR3 length: 15 residues. Trimming removed 5 bases from V and 5 bases from J; junction bases left unmatched: 9. The chain's CDR3 is CASSPRLAGNNEQFF. The DNA for the CDR3 is TGTGCCAGCAGCCCTCGACTAGCTGGGAACAATGAGCAGTTCTTC.

This clone was detected only a few times. The V call is TRBV7-3, the J call TRBJ2-2, with TRBD1 matching over 10 bases. This CDR3 is 17 amino acids long. With 3 bases clipped from V and 2 bases from J, the junction kept 6 bases outside the gene matches. Germline V gene data show CDR1 as SGHTA and CDR2 as FQGTGA. CDR3 coding DNA: TGTGCCAGCAGCTTTCGAGGGGACAGGGGAAACACCGGGGAGCTGTTTTTT. It codes for CASSFRGDRGNTGELFF.

The chain has TRBV18 and TRBJ2-3; D may be TRBD1 (6 bases). The ends were cut back, 2 bases at V and 2 bases at J, with 17 bases in the middle. CDR1 KGHSH and CDR2 LQKENI come from the germline V gene. There are 17 residues in the CDR3. The CDR3 DNA sequence: TGTGCCAGCTCACCAGGGAAGGAGAACAGGGCCACAGATACGCAGTATTTT. This encodes CASSPGKENRATDTQYF.

V is TRBV6-4 and J is TRBJ1-2; 7 positions agree with TRBD1. Germline CDR1 and CDR2: MRHNA and SNTAGT. There are 14 residues in the CDR3. J was trimmed by 4 bases and V by 3 bases; bases with no gene match: 5. DNA for the CDR3: TGTGCCAGCAGTGAGACAGGGAGTGGCTATGGCTACACCTTC. This encodes CASSETGSGYGYTF.

The CDR3 reads CASERETLAGVRETQYF. The CDR3, as DNA: TGTGCCAGCGAAAGGGAGACATTAGCGGGAGTTCGAGAGACCCAGTACTTC. The chain carries TRBV28 and TRBJ2-5; 9 bases are shared with TRBD2. Trimming took 8 bases from V and 4 from J; bases not matched to a gene: 17. CDR1 and CDR2 (germline): MDHEN, SYDVKM. CDR3 length equals 17 residues.

The V gene is TRBV28, the J gene TRBJ1-1; tentative D call: TRBD1 (6 bases). Germline-derived CDR1 and CDR2 are MDHEN and SYDVKM. The CDR3 totals 13 residues. Trimming removed 2 bases at V and 9 bases at J, with 13 bases between. Here the CDR3 reads CASSLPGAWKAFF. The CDR3 DNA sequence: TGTGCCAGCAGTTTACCAGGGGCATGGAAAGCTTTCTTT.

The genes are TRBV19 and TRBJ2-7; the D is unclear. V lost 11 bases and J 0 bases, leaving 14 bases between the germline ends. This CDR3 region has 13 residues. The V gene's germline CDR1 is LNHDA and CDR2 SQIVND (reference sequence). The CDR3 protein is CASSPGASYEQYF. The CDR3 coding sequence is TGTGCCTCCTCCCCAGGTGCCTCCTACGAGCAGTACTTC.

CDR3 bases: TGTGCCAGCAGCTTACCACGGGATTACGGGCAGTTCTTC. Translating gives CASSLPRDYGQFF. The chain couples TRBV5-6 to TRBJ2-1; possible D gene TRBD2, 5 bases. Trimming cost V 2 bases and J 12 bases, with 15 bases left between them. Per germline, CDR1 SGHDT and CDR2 YYEEEE. The CDR3 extends over 13 amino acids.

This chain joins TRBV6-1 and TRBJ2-5; possible D gene TRBD2, 7 bases. Germline V gene data show CDR1 as MNHNS and CDR2 as SASEGT. This CDR3 spans 13 amino acids. Trimming removed 10 bases at V and 7 bases at J, with 19 bases between. CDR3: CAMRGLDSGTQYF. The CDR3 nucleotides read TGTGCCATGCGGGGGCTAGACTCCGGGACCCAGTACTTC.

This chain joins TRBV27 and TRBJ2-2; D is unclear. The CDR3 sequence is 16 residues long. Trimming took 4 bases from V and 1 from J, leaving 13 bases between them. In germline, CDR1 is MNHEY, CDR2 SMNVEV (reference sequence). Here the CDR3 DNA reads TGTGCCAGCAGTTACTCAAGTCAACTGAACACCGGGGAGCTGTTTTTT. The encoded protein is CASSYSSQLNTGELFF.

The genes are TRBV27 and TRBJ2-1; 7 bases are shared with TRBD2. In germline, CDR1 is MNHEY, CDR2 SMNVEV (reference sequence). This CDR3 is 14 amino acids long. Trimming took 5 bases from V and 7 from J; bases not matched to a gene: 8. The CDR3 loop is CASSRGLVDNEQFF. The CDR3 coding sequence is TGTGCCAGCAGTCGTGGACTAGTAGATAATGAGCAGTTCTTC.

Only one count was recorded for this clone. The chain has TRBV9 and TRBJ2-1; TRBD2 is a possible D gene (5 bases). Germline assignment: CDR1 SGDLS and CDR2 YYNGEE. Trimming shortened V by 4 bases and J by 7 bases, and 30 bases separated the two germline ends. CDR3 size: 19 residues. The CDR3 nucleotides read TGTGCCAGCAGCCGCCGGGGTAGTGAAAGCTCTTTGATAGGGAATGAGCAGTTCTTC. It is translated as CASSRRGSESSLIGNEQFF. Supplemented by reference TRBV9 and TRBJ2-1, the full variable domain reads DSGVTQTPKHLITATGQRVTLRCSPRSGDLSVYWYQQSLDQGLQFLIQYYNGEERAKGNILERFSAQQFPDLHSELNLSSLELGDSALYFCASSRRGSESSLIGNEQFFGPGTRLTVL.

The chain links TRBV6-1 to TRBJ1-2; D is perhaps TRBD1 (5 bases). The CDR3 loop spans 15 amino acids. Deletions cut 6 bases from V and 8 bases from J, with 22 bases between. The germline V gene encodes CDR1 MNHNS and CDR2 SASEGT. CDR3 sequence (DNA): TGTGCCAGCAGCCACGCGACAGACCTCCCGAGGGGCTACACCTTC. Encoded protein: CASSHATDLPRGYTF.

The rearrangement uses TRBV2 and TRBJ2-1; D gene uncertain. CDR1 SNHLY and CDR2 FYNNEI come from the germline V gene. CDR3 size: 14 residues. V was pared by 5 bases and J by 3 bases, with 11 bases between. DNA for the CDR3: TGTGCCAGCAGTCGTGAGAACGGCTACAATGAGCAGTTCTTC. Translating gives CASSRENGYNEQFF.

Concerning this clone itself: The sample carries other DNA sequences with the same CDR3. The V call is TRBV7-2, the J call TRBJ2-4; 7 bases fit TRBD1. In germline, CDR1 is SGHTA, CDR2 FQGNSA. Unmatched junction bases numbered 0, after V lost 3 bases and J lost 1 base. The CDR3 contains 14 residues. CDR3 coding DNA: TGTGCCAGCAGCTTGGACAGGGCCAAAAACATTCAGTACTTC. It encodes CASSLDRAKNIQYF. Full variable domain (outside the CDR3, taken from reference TRBV7-2 and TRBJ2-4): GAGVSQSPSNKVTEKGKDVELRCDPISGHTALYWYRQSLGQGLEFLIYFQGNSAPDKSGLPSDRFSAERTGGSVSTLTIQRTQQEDSAVYLCASSLDRAKNIQYFGAGTRLSVL.

The chain combines TRBV19 with TRBJ1-4; no definite D call. Trimming took 4 bases from V and 0 from J, leaving 6 bases between them. This CDR3 is 14 amino acids long. The germline CDR1 and CDR2 sequences are LNHDA and SQIVND (reference sequence). Here the CDR3 reads CASSTVATNEKLFF. The CDR3 coding sequence is TGTGCCAGTAGTACAGTTGCAACTAATGAAAAACTGTTTTTT. The full variable domain, completed using reference TRBV19 and TRBJ1-4, is DGGITQSPKYLFRKEGQNVTLSCEQNLNHDAMYWYRQDPGQGLRLIYYSQIVNDFQKGDIAEGYSVSREKKESFPLTVTSAQKNPTAFYLCASSTVATNEKLFFGSGTQLSVL.

The chain couples TRBV30 to TRBJ2-5; D gene uncertain. Germline CDR1 GTSNPN, CDR2 SVGIG (reference sequence). CDR3 length equals 16 residues. V was pared by 3 bases and J by 5 bases, with 22 bases between. CDR3 DNA sequence: TGTGCCTGGAGCCCTGGGCACCTCGGCGATTGGGAGACCCAGTACTTC. Its translation: CAWSPGHLGDWETQYF.

The chain carries TRBV7-9 and TRBJ2-2, with 11 positions matching TRBD2. Germline CDR1 reads SEHNR; CDR2 reads FQNEAQ (reference sequence). Losses at the gene ends were 6 bases for V and 1 base for J; bases not matched to a gene: 7. This CDR3 comprises 17 residues. The CDR3 loop reads CASRPGTSGKNTGELFF. In nucleotides, the CDR3 is TGTGCCAGCAGACCCGGGACTAGCGGAAAGAACACCGGGGAGCTGTTTTTT.

The chain joins TRBV6-5 to TRBJ2-7, with a weak D call TRBD1 (6 bases). Per germline, CDR1 MNHEY and CDR2 SVGAGI. The CDR3 totals 13 residues. V lost 7 bases, J lost 5 bases, and 15 bases lay in between. CDR3 amino acids: CASTEHRANEQYF. The CDR3 bases are TGTGCCAGCACGGAACACAGGGCCAACGAGCAGTACTTC.

The CDR3 loop reads CASRVAGGPYEQFF. The DNA of the CDR3 is TGCGCCAGCAGGGTAGCGGGAGGGCCCTATGAGCAGTTCTTC. This chain uses TRBV4-1 with TRBJ2-1; 11 bases are shared with TRBD2. CDR1 is MGHRA and CDR2 is YSYEKL in the germline V gene. There are 14 residues in the CDR3. The V gene end was trimmed by 6 bases and the J gene end by 8 bases; junction bases not matched to a gene: 6.

V gene TRBV14 combines with J gene TRBJ2-1; no reliable D call. From germline, CDR1 is SGHDN and CDR2 FVKESK. V was pared by 1 base and J by 8 bases, with 9 bases between. This CDR3 contains 13 residues. For the CDR3, the DNA is TGTGCCAGCAGCCAAGTCGGTAACCATGAGCAGTTCTTC. Translating it yields CASSQVGNHEQFF.

This rearrangement joins TRBV5-8 to TRBJ2-1; TRBD2 aligns across 14 bases. The CDR3 has 15 amino acids. V dropped 4 bases and J dropped 9; count of bases not matched to a gene: 6. The germline V gene encodes CDR1 SGHTS and CDR2 YDEGEE. CDR3 DNA: TGTGCCAGCAGCCCTGGACTAGCGGGAGGAGGTGAGCAGTTCTTC. It translates to CASSPGLAGGGEQFF.

The chain combines TRBV10-1 with TRBJ2-1; the match to TRBD2 covers 9 bases. Germline lookup yields CDR1 WNHNN and CDR2 SYGVQD (reference sequence). CDR3 length: 15 amino acids. Trimming cost V 4 bases and J 2 bases; bases outside gene matches: 3. CDR3 sequence (DNA): TGCGCCAGCAGTGTGTCTAGCGGGGCCTACAATGAGCAGTTCTTC. This gives the protein CASSVSSGAYNEQFF.

The chain joins TRBV18 to TRBJ2-1, with TRBD2 matching over 11 bases. This CDR3 spans 16 amino acids. The J segment lost 2 bases and the V segment lost 6 bases, leaving 6 bases of the junction unmatched. Germline V gene data show CDR1 as KGHSH and CDR2 as LQKENI. CDR3 residues: CASSLKTSGAYNEQFF. The CDR3 DNA reads TGTGCCAGCTCCCTCAAGACTAGCGGGGCCTACAATGAGCAGTTCTTC.

The chain couples TRBV6-1 to TRBJ1-2, with D unresolved. The CDR3 covers 15 residues. The germline V gene encodes CDR1 MNHNS and CDR2 SASEGT. The V and J ends lost 2 bases and 4 bases respectively, with 14 bases between them. The CDR3 spells CASSEQAQELYGYTF. For the CDR3, the DNA is TGTGCCAGCAGTGAACAGGCCCAAGAACTCTATGGCTACACCTTC.

This rearrangement joins TRBV29-1 to TRBJ2-7; D is ambiguous. The CDR3 covers 12 residues. Between the trimmed V and J ends, which lost 3 bases and 0 bases, there was a span of 6 bases. CDR1 and CDR2 from the germline V gene are SQVTM and ANQGSEA. CDR3 nucleotides: TGCAGCGTTGAGAGTAACTCCTACGAGCAGTACTTC. It is translated as CSVESNSYEQYF.

The chain links TRBV4-2 to TRBJ2-7, with D hard to call. The germline V gene has CDR1 LGHNA and CDR2 YNFKEQ. Trimming removed 0 bases from V and 0 bases from J, with 12 bases in between. This CDR3 has 16 residues. DNA of the CDR3: TGTGCCAGCAGCCAAGATCTGGCAGGAAGCTCCTACGAGCAGTACTTC. It specifies CASSQDLAGSSYEQYF.

The chain is built from TRBV13 and TRBJ2-2; tentative D call: TRBD2 (6 bases). Germline lookup yields CDR1 PRHDT and CDR2 FYEKMQ (reference sequence). Trimming cost V 2 bases and J 5 bases, with 12 bases left between them. This CDR3 comprises 15 residues. The CDR3 region has the DNA TGTGCCAGCAGCTTAACCGGGACTGCGACCGGGGAGCTGTTTTTT. Protein: CASSLTGTATGELFF. Looking up the rest from reference TRBV13 and TRBJ2-2 gives the full variable domain: AAGVIQSPRHLIKEKRETATLKCYPIPRHDTVYWYQQGPGQDPQFLISFYEKMQSDKGSIPDRFSAQQFSDYHSELNMSSLELGDSALYFCASSLTGTATGELFFGEGSRLTVL.

The chain has TRBV7-2 and TRBJ2-1; 8 nucleotides line up with TRBD2. The CDR3 covers 15 residues. V shed 4 bases, J shed 5 bases, and the junction held 7 bases outside the gene matches. The germline V gene has CDR1 SGHTA and CDR2 FQGNSA. CDR3 residues: CASSSGGPADNEQFF. For the CDR3, the DNA is TGTGCCAGCAGCTCGGGAGGGCCGGCGGACAATGAGCAGTTCTTC.

This rearrangement joins TRBV18 to TRBJ2-2, with D possibly being TRBD2 (5 bases). Between the trimmed V and J ends, which lost 3 bases and 7 bases, there was a span of 9 bases. The germline gives CDR1 KGHSH, CDR2 LQKENI. CDR3 length equals 13 residues. CDR3 amino acids: CASSPSGSGELFF. The CDR3 DNA reads as TGTGCCAGCTCACCGTCGGGGAGCGGGGAGCTGTTTTTT. Full variable domain (outside the CDR3, taken from reference TRBV18 and TRBJ2-2): NAGVMQNPRHLVRRRGQEARLRCSPMKGHSHVYWYRQLPEEGLKFMVYLQKENIIDESGMPKERFSAEFPKEGPSILRIQQVVRGDSAAYFCASSPSGSGELFFGEGSRLTVL.

This chain joins TRBV25-1 and TRBJ2-7; no firm D call. Germline V CDR1 and CDR2: MGHDK, SYGVNS. The CDR3 covers 13 residues. V was clipped by 3 bases and J by 5 bases, with 11 bases between them. DNA of the CDR3: TGTGCCAGCAGTGACGCGGTCTTCAACGAGCAGTACTTC. This encodes CASSDAVFNEQYF.

The rearrangement links TRBV7-2 to TRBJ2-7; 8 bases map to TRBD1. Germline CDR1 SGHTA, CDR2 FQGNSA. V dropped 0 bases and J dropped 6; count of bases not matched to a gene: 7. This CDR3 contains 15 residues. CDR3 DNA sequence: TGTGCCAGCAGCTTAGCAACAGGGGGAAGAGGCGAGCAGTACTTC. Its protein product is CASSLATGGRGEQYF.